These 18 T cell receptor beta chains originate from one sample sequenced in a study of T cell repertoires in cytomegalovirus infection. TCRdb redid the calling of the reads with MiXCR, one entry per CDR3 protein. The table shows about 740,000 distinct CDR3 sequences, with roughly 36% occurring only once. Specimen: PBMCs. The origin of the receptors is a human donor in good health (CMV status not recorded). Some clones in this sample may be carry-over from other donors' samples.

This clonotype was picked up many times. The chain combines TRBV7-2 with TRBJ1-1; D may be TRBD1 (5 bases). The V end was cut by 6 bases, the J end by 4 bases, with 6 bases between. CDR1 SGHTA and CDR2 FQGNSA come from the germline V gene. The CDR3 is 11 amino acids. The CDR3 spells CASRQVTEAFF. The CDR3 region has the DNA TGTGCCAGCAGACAGGTCACTGAAGCTTTCTTT.

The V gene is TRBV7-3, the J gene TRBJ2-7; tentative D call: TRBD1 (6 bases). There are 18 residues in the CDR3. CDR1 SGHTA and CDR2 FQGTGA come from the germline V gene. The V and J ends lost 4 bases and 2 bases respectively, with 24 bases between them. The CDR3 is CASSYNPLGQPGPYEQYF. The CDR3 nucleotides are TGTGCCAGCAGCTACAATCCCCTAGGACAGCCAGGCCCCTACGAGCAGTACTTC.

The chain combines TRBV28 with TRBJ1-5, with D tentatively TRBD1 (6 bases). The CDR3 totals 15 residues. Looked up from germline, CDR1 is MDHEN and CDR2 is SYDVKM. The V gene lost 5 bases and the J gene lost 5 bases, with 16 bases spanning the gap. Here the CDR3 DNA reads TGTGCCAGCAGTATTCCACAGGGTGACTATCAGCCCCAGCATTTT. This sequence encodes CASSIPQGDYQPQHF.

In DNA, the CDR3 is TGTGCCAGCAGTTTCCAAGTACTAGCGATAAAGGACCACGAGCAGTACTTC. Translation: CASSFQVLAIKDHEQYF. The V and J genes are TRBV28 and TRBJ2-7, with 7 bases that match TRBD2. CDR3 length equals 17 residues. Germline loops: CDR1 MDHEN, CDR2 SYDVKM. J gave up 5 bases and V 3 bases, and 16 bases lay outside the gene matches.

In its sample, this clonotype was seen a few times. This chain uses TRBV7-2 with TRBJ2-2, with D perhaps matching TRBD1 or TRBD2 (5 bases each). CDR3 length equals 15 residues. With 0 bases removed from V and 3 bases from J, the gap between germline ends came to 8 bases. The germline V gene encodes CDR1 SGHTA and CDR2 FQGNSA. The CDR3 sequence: CASSLAGTDTGELFF. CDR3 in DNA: TGTGCCAGCAGCTTAGCTGGGACGGACACCGGGGAGCTGTTTTTT. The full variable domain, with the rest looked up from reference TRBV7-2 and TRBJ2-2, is GAGVSQSPSNKVTEKGKDVELRCDPISGHTALYWYRQSLGQGLEFLIYFQGNSAPDKSGLPSDRFSAERTGGSVSTLTIQRTQQEDSAVYLCASSLAGTDTGELFFGEGSRLTVL.

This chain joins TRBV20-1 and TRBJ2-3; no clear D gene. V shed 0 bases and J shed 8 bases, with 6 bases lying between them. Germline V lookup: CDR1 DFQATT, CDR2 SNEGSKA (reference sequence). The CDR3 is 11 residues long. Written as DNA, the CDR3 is TGCAGTGCTAGAGACCCGCGTACGCAGTATTTT. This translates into CSARDPRTQYF.

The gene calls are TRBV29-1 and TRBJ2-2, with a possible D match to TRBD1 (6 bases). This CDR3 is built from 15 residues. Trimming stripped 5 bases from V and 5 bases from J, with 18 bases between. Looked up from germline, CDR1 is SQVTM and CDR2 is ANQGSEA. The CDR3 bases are TGCAGCGTTAAAATGGGGGCAGGATGGACCGGGGAGCTGTTTTTT. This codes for CSVKMGAGWTGELFF.

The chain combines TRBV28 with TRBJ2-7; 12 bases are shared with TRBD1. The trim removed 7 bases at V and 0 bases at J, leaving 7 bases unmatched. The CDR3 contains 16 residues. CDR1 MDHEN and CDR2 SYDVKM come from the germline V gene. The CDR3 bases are TGTGCCAGCACCCCGGGACAGGGGGCCCTCTCCTACGAGCAGTACTTC. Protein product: CASTPGQGALSYEQYF.

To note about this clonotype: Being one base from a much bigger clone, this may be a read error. The CDR3 sequence is CASSKRTRFYNEQFF. The CDR3 coding sequence is TGTGCCAGCAGCAAGCGGACTCGATTCTACAATGAGCAGTTCTTC. V and J are TRBV11-2 and TRBJ2-1; D might be TRBD2 (5 bases). This CDR3 contains 15 residues. Deletions cut 5 bases from V and 3 bases from J, with 14 bases between. Germline V CDR1 and CDR2: SGHAT, FQNNGV.

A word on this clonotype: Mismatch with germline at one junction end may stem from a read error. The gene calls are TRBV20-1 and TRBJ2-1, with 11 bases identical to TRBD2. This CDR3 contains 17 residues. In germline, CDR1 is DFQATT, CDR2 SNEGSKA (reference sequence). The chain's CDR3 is CSARGPSGRLIYNEQFF. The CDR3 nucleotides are TGCAGTGCGAGAGGCCCTAGCGGGAGGCTAATCTACAATGAGCAGTTCTTC.

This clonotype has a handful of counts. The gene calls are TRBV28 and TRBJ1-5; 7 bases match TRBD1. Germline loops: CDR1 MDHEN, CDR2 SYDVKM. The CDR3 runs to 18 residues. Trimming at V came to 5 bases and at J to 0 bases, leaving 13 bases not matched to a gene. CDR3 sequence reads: CASSTVRDSRYSNQPQHF. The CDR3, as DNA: TGTGCCAGCAGTACAGTCCGGGACAGCAGGTATAGCAATCAGCCCCAGCATTTT.

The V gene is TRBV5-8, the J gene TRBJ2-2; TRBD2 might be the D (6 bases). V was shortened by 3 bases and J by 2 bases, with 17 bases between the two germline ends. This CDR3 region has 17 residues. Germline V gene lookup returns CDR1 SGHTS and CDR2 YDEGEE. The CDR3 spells CASSSSGSSFNTGELFF. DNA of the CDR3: TGTGCCAGCAGCTCGTCCGGGAGCTCGTTCAACACCGGGGAGCTGTTTTTT.

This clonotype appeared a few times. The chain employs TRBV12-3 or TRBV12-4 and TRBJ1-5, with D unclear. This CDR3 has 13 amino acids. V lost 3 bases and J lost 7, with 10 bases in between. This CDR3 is CASSFAMSQPQHF. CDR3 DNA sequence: TGTGCCAGCAGTTTTGCTATGTCGCAGCCCCAGCATTTT.

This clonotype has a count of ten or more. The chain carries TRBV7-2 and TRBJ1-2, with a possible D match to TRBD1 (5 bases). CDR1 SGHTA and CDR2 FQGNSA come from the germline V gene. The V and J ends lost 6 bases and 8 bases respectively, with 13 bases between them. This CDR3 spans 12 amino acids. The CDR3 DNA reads TGTGCCAGCAGTCAGGGCAGGGTGGGCTACACCTTC. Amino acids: CASSQGRVGYTF.

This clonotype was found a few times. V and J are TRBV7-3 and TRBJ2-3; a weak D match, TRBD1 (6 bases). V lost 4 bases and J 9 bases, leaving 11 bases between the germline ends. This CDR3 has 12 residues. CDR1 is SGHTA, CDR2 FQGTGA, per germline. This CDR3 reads CASSSQTGTQYF. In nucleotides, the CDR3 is TGTGCCAGCAGCTCCCAAACAGGGACGCAGTATTTT.

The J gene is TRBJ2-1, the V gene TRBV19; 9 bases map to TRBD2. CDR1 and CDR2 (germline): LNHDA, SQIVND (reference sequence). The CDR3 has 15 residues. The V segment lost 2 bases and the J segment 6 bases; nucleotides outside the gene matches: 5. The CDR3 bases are TGTGCCAGTAGTATAATGCGGGGGGGCGGCAATGAGCAGTTCTTC. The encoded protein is CASSIMRGGGNEQFF.

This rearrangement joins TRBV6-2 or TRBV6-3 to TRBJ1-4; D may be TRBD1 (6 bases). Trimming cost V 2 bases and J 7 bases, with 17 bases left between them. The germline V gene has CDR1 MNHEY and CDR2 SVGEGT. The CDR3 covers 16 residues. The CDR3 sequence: CASSYAPRGGGEKLFF. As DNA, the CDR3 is TGTGCCAGCAGTTACGCCCCGAGGGGGGGCGGTGAAAAACTGTTTTTT.

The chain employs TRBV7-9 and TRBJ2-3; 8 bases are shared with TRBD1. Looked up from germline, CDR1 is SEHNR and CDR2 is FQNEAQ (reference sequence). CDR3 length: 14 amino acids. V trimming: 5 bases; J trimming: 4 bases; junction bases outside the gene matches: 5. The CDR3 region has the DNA TGTGCCAGCAGCCGGACAGGGCGCGCAGATACGCAGTATTTT. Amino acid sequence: CASSRTGRADTQYF.